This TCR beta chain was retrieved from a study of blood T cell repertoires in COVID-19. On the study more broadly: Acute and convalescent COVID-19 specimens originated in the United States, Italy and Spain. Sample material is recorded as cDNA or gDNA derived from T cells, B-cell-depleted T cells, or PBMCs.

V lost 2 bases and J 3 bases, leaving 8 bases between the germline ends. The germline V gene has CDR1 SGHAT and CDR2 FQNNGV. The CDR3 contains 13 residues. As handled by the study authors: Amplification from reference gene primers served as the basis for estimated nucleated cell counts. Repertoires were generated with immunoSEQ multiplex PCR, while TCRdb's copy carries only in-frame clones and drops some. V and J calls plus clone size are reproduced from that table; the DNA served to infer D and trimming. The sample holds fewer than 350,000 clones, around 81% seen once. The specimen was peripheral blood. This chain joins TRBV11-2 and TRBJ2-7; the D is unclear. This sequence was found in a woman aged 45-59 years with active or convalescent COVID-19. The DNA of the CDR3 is TGTGCCAGCAGCTTACGGGTCGGCTACGAGCAGTACTTC. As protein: CASSLRVGYEQYF.